The text below deals with one T cell receptor (beta chain). Antigen specificity is unknown. This entry is derived from a study of response to subunit inactivated influenza vaccine. Overall study findings and caveats: The authors put forward the suggestion that each seasonal influenza vaccination may bring in only a limited number of new T cells.

Germline V gene sequence: CDR1 SGHTA, CDR2 FQGNSA. The CDR3 sequence is 13 residues long. Trimming removed 5 bases from V and 3 bases from J, with 10 bases in between. MiXCR was run by TCRdb on the RT-PCR reads, yielding one entry per CDR3 protein. This table has approximately 480,000 distinct CDR3 sequences, approximately 11% appearing once. This chain uses TRBV7-2 with TRBJ1-1; tentative D call: TRBD1 (6 bases). The source of this sequence is a man in his forties or fifties who received an inactivated influenza vaccine. The specimen comprised PBMCs from blood, sampled about 40 days after vaccination. The CDR3 is CASSRGQYTEAFF. The CDR3 DNA is TGTGCCAGCAGCCGCGGACAGTACACTGAAGCTTTCTTT.